This paragraph reports one T cell receptor (beta chain). The antigen remains unidentified. The data originate from a study of regulatory T cells in long-lasting Graves disease. The study's findings and limits: TCR diversity was lower in persistent Graves' patients than in newly diagnosed ones.

Arm-PCR of CDR3 regions and iRepertoire HTBI primers were used to build TCR beta libraries. Using its own MiXCR run on the multiplex PCR reads, TCRdb lists one record per CDR3 protein. Altogether about 470,000 distinct CDR3 sequences are present, around a fifth being singletons, with the ten largest covering roughly 6.9%. CDR1 SGHRS and CDR2 YFSETQ come from the germline V gene. The ends were cut back, 1 base at V and 6 bases at J, with 14 bases in the middle. The CDR3 has 14 amino acids. Time point noted: persistent/refractory GD, antithyroid drugs over 5 years with positive TRAb. With RNA extracted from PBMCs as input, the TCR library was made. Staff drew approximately 9.3 milliliters of peripheral blood into EDTA tubes.

The receptor comes from a female donor with Graves disease. This rearrangement joins TRBV5-1 to TRBJ2-7; weak D call: TRBD1 (6 bases). The sample consisted of peripheral blood mononuclear cells (PBMCs), taken when the disease was refractory, from a patient treated with antithyroid drugs. CDR3 protein: CASSLIGGAAEQYF. CDR3 coding DNA: TGCGCCAGCAGCTTGATTGGGGGCGCGGCCGAGCAGTACTTC. Looking up the rest from reference TRBV5-1 and TRBJ2-7 gives the full variable domain: KAGVTQTPRYLIKTRGQQVTLSCSPISGHRSVSWYQQTPGQGLQFLFEYFSETQRNKGNFPGRFSGRQFSNSRSEMNVSTLELGDSALYLCASSLIGGAAEQYFGPGTRLTVT.